Below are 21 T cell receptor beta chains sequenced from a single sample in a study of T cell clonotyping in hematopoietic cell transplantation. Assay: immunoSEQ multiplex PCR; the TCRdb copy retains only in-frame clones and omits some. The sample has about 11,000 clones, approximately 89% seen once. Specimen: PBMCs, collected 100 days after allogeneic stem cell transplant. The receptors here all came from an older female patient who had an allogeneic stem cell transplant from an unrelated donor, so the T cells may come from the graft donor. Some clones in this sample may be carry-over from other donors' samples.

V and J are TRBV15 and TRBJ2-1; D may be TRBD1 or TRBD2 (5 bases each). The CDR3 is 16 residues long. V shed 5 bases and J shed 1 base, with 15 bases lying between them. The germline V gene encodes CDR1 LNHNV and CDR2 YYDKDF (reference sequence). The CDR3 sequence is CATSGGSGLSYNEQFF. CDR3 sequence (DNA): TGTGCCACCAGCGGGGGATCAGGCTTATCCTACAATGAGCAGTTCTTC.

J is TRBJ2-2 and V is TRBV5-4; the D gene is possibly TRBD2 (5 bases). The V end was cut by 2 bases, the J end by 2 bases, with 10 bases between. Germline CDR1 is SGHNT and CDR2 is YYREEE (reference sequence). The CDR3 runs to 15 residues. CDR3 amino acids: CASSLPGTNTGELFF. Here the CDR3 DNA reads TGTGCCAGCAGCTTACCGGGAACTAACACCGGGGAGCTGTTTTTT. The full variable domain, in which reference TRBV5-4 and TRBJ2-2 provide the parts outside the CDR3, is ETGVTQSPTHLIKTRGQQVTLRCSSQSGHNTVSWYQQALGQGPQFIFQYYREEENGRGNFPPRFSGLQFPNYSSELNVNALELDDSALYLCASSLPGTNTGELFFGEGSRLTVL.

This chain joins TRBV7-2 and TRBJ1-2; D gene ambiguous. The CDR3 spans 16 residues. Germline CDR1 SGHTA, CDR2 FQGNSA. V lost 3 bases, J lost 3 bases, and 17 bases lay in between. For the CDR3, the DNA is TGTGCCAGCAGCTTTAGCCCCGCGACGGAGTACTATGGCTACACCTTC. Translated: CASSFSPATEYYGYTF. The whole variable domain, filled in from reference TRBV7-2 and TRBJ1-2, reads GAGVSQSPSNKVTEKGKDVELRCDPISGHTALYWYRQSLGQGLEFLIYFQGNSAPDKSGLPSDRFSAERTGGSVSTLTIQRTQQEDSAVYLCASSFSPATEYYGYTFGSGTRLTVV.

The gene calls are TRBV27 and TRBJ2-1; D gene uncertain. The CDR3 runs 13 residues. From germline, CDR1 is MNHEY and CDR2 SMNVEV (reference sequence). The V end lost 3 bases, the J end lost 7 bases, and 10 bases lay between the germline ends. In DNA, the CDR3 is TGTGCCAGCAGTTTGGGATCTGCAAATGAGCAGTTCTTC. It encodes CASSLGSANEQFF.

For the CDR3, the DNA is TGTGCCAGCAGCCAGGACGGGAACTATGGCTACACCTTC. This sequence encodes CASSQDGNYGYTF. This chain connects TRBV5-4 to TRBJ1-2; D gene uncertain. The V end lost 4 bases, the J end lost 2 bases, and 9 bases lay between the germline ends. In germline, CDR1 is SGHNT, CDR2 YYREEE (reference sequence). The CDR3 totals 13 residues.

The gene calls are TRBV19 and TRBJ2-1; a weak D match, TRBD2 (8 bases). The CDR3 covers 17 residues. Germline CDR1 reads LNHDA; CDR2 reads SQIVND (reference sequence). Trimming removed 0 bases at V and 4 bases at J, with 16 bases between. The CDR3 DNA follows: TGTGCCAGTAGTATAGATCAGGGGGTAGCGGGATACAATGAGCAGTTCTTC. This gives the protein CASSIDQGVAGYNEQFF.

The chain is built from TRBV4-3 and TRBJ2-5; D gene ambiguous. Trimming left V 0 bases short and J 2 bases short, with 16 bases between. Germline V lookup: CDR1 LGHNA, CDR2 YSLEER. This CDR3 comprises 17 residues. The CDR3 protein is CASSQDPARTAQETQYF. Written as DNA, the CDR3 is TGCGCCAGCAGCCAAGATCCAGCCAGGACGGCGCAAGAGACCCAGTACTTC.

This chain connects TRBV5-1 to TRBJ2-6; D is possibly TRBD2 (5 bases). Germline CDR1 SGHRS, CDR2 YFSETQ. Trimming removed 4 bases from V and 0 bases from J, with 14 bases in between. This CDR3 has 17 amino acids. CDR3 region: CASSQRTGISGANVLTF. CDR3 DNA sequence: TGCGCCAGCAGCCAACGGACGGGGATCTCTGGGGCCAACGTCCTGACTTTC.

This chain links TRBV19 with TRBJ1-1; 8 positions match TRBD1. In germline, CDR1 is LNHDA, CDR2 SQIVND (reference sequence). The CDR3 spans 17 residues. V lost 6 bases to trimming and J lost 1 base; unmatched junction nucleotides: 13. For the CDR3, the DNA is TGTGCCAGTAGCAGACAGGGGCTTTACTCCCGGAACACTGAAGCTTTCTTT. Amino acids: CASSRQGLYSRNTEAFF.

The rearrangement links TRBV15 to TRBJ2-7; D not resolved. The CDR3 has 14 residues. Germline-derived CDR1 and CDR2 are LNHNV and YYDKDF (reference sequence). V was trimmed by 2 bases and J by 1 base, leaving 9 bases between them. CDR3 sequence (DNA): TGTGCCACCAGCAGACAGGAGAATTCCTACGAGCAGTACTTC. It translates to CATSRQENSYEQYF. The complete variable domain, with remaining parts taken from reference TRBV15 and TRBJ2-7, reads DAMVIQNPRYQVTQFGKPVTLSCSQTLNHNVMYWYQQKSSQAPKLLFHYYDKDFNNEADTPDNFQSRRPNTSFCFLDIRSPGLGDTAMYLCATSRQENSYEQYFGPGTRLTVT.

This chain uses TRBV27 with TRBJ2-7; possible D gene TRBD2, 6 bases. The CDR3 has 11 residues. V lost 4 bases to trimming and J lost 9 bases, with 10 bases between them. Germline V CDR1 and CDR2: MNHEY, SMNVEV (reference sequence). The CDR3 loop reads CASSSGTWQYF. In DNA, the CDR3 is TGTGCCAGCAGTTCCGGGACTTGGCAGTACTTC.

V gene TRBV5-5 combines with J gene TRBJ2-2, with D perhaps being TRBD1 or TRBD2 (5 bases each). The V end was cut by 6 bases, the J end by 6 bases, with 12 bases between. This CDR3 comprises 13 residues. Germline V lookup: CDR1 SGHKS, CDR2 YYEKEE (reference sequence). Here the CDR3 reads CASKVWGSGELFF. The CDR3 DNA is TGTGCCAGCAAGGTGTGGGGGTCCGGGGAGCTGTTTTTT.

This clone came up once. This chain uses TRBV5-1 with TRBJ2-7; 7 nucleotides match TRBD1. After removal of 0 bases from V and 3 bases from J, the junction contained 6 bases not matched to a gene. This CDR3 comprises 15 residues. Germline CDR1 SGHRS, CDR2 YFSETQ. The CDR3 is CASSLGQGDRYEQYF. The CDR3 DNA reads as TGCGCCAGCAGCTTGGGGCAGGGGGATCGCTACGAGCAGTACTTC.

This clone was recorded only once. One end of the junction fails to match germline, which may point to a read error. The J gene is TRBJ2-1, the V gene TRBV7-7, with 9 bases that match TRBD1. This CDR3 has 13 residues. Germline values: CDR1 SSHAT, CDR2 FNYEAQ (reference sequence). The CDR3 here is CASSSGQGNEQFF. CDR3 sequence (DNA): TGTGCTAGCAGCTCCGGACAGGGGAATGAGCAGTTCTTC.

The rearrangement joins TRBV12-5 to TRBJ2-3, with TRBD2 identical over 10 bases. The CDR3 runs to 15 residues. V lost 7 bases to trimming and J lost 4 bases; unmatched junction nucleotides: 8. Germline lookup yields CDR1 LGHNT and CDR2 FRNRAP. This CDR3 is CASATGLAQADTQYF. The DNA of the CDR3 is TGTGCTAGTGCCACGGGACTAGCGCAGGCAGATACGCAGTATTTT.

V gene TRBV30 combines with J gene TRBJ2-2; no clear D gene. Germline loops: CDR1 GTSNPN, CDR2 SVGIG (reference sequence). There are 12 residues in the CDR3. Trimming took 4 bases from V and 0 from J, leaving 3 bases between them. CDR3 sequence (DNA): TGTGCCTGGAACTCGAACACCGGGGAGCTGTTTTTT. It is translated as CAWNSNTGELFF.

The chain employs TRBV19 and TRBJ2-6; 9 bases map to TRBD2. CDR1 is LNHDA, CDR2 SQIVND, per germline (reference sequence). The CDR3 spans 19 residues. V shed 1 base, J shed 0 bases, and the junction held 7 bases outside the gene matches. The CDR3 region has the DNA TGTGCCAGTAGTATAGGTGTAGGACTAGCGAGCTCTGGGGCCAACGTCCTGACTTTC. Protein: CASSIGVGLASSGANVLTF.

The V call is TRBV9, the J call TRBJ2-3, with D possibly matching TRBD2 (6 bases). The V end lost 5 bases, the J end lost 1 base, and 17 bases lay between the germline ends. CDR3 size: 16 residues. Germline V gene lookup returns CDR1 SGDLS and CDR2 YYNGEE. CDR3 residues: CASSLFSGDGTDTQYF. The CDR3 bases are TGTGCCAGCAGTCTTTTTAGCGGAGACGGCACAGATACGCAGTATTTT.

This chain uses TRBV28 with TRBJ2-5, with TRBD2 as a possible D gene (6 bases). Germline CDR1 is MDHEN and CDR2 is SYDVKM. This CDR3 region has 16 residues. V was shortened by 2 bases and J by 2 bases, with 15 bases between the two germline ends. The CDR3 is CASSLQPSAVQETQYF. In DNA, the CDR3 is TGTGCCAGCAGTTTACAGCCTAGCGCCGTACAAGAGACCCAGTACTTC.

The rearrangement joins TRBV11-2 to TRBJ2-5; a possible D gene is TRBD1 (6 bases). The CDR3 spans 15 residues. V was cut by 3 bases and J by 3 bases, with 14 bases left in between. CDR1 SGHAT and CDR2 FQNNGV come from the germline V gene. In DNA form, the CDR3 reads TGTGCCAGCAGCTTTTTACAGGGAAGTAAAGAGACCCAGTACTTC. Translation gives CASSFLQGSKETQYF. The variable domain in full, with the rest retrieved from reference TRBV11-2 and TRBJ2-5, is EAGVAQSPRYKIIEKRQSVAFWCNPISGHATLYWYQQILGQGPKLLIQFQNNGVVDDSQLPKDRFSAERLKGVDSTLKIQPAKLEDSAVYLCASSFLQGSKETQYFGPGTRLLVL.

J is TRBJ2-7 and V is TRBV6-1; D perhaps matches TRBD1 (5 bases). Trimming removed 0 bases from V and 5 bases from J, with 20 bases in between. This CDR3 comprises 17 residues. Germline assignment: CDR1 MNHNS and CDR2 SASEGT. The CDR3 is CASSEALRSPGKNEQYF. The CDR3 region has the DNA TGTGCCAGCAGTGAAGCGCTTCGAAGTCCAGGGAAAAACGAGCAGTACTTC.